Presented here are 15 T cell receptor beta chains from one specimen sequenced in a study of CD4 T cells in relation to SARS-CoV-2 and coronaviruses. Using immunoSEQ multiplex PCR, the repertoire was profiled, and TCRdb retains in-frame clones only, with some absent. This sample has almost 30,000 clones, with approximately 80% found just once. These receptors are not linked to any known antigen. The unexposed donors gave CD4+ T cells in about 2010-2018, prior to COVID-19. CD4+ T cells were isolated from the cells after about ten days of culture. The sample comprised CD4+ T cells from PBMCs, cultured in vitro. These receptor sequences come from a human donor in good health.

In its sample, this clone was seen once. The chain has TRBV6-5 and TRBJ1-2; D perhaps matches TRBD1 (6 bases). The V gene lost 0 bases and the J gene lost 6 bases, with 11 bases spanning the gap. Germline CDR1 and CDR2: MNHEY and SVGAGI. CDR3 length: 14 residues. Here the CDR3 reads CASSYSRAGDGYTF. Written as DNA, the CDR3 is TGTGCCAGCAGTTACTCGAGGGCAGGGGATGGCTACACCTTC.

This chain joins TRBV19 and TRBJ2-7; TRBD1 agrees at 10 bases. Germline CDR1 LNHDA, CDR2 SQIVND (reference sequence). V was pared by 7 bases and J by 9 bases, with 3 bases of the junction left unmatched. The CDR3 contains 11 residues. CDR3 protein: CASNGQGGQYF. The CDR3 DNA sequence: TGTGCCAGTAACGGACAGGGGGGGCAGTACTTC.

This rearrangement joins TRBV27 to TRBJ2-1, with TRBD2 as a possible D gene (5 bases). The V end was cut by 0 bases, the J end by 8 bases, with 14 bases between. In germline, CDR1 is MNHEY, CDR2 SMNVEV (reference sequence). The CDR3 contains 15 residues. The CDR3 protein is CASSLSMVRVDEQFF. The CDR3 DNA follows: TGTGCCAGCAGTTTATCGATGGTGCGGGTGGATGAGCAGTTCTTC.

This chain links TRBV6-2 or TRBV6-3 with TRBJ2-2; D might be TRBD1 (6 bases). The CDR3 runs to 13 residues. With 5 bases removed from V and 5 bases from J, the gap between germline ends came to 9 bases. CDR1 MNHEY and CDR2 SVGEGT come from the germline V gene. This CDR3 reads CASSRTATGELFF. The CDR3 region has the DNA TGTGCCAGCAGTCGGACAGCGACCGGGGAGCTGTTTTTT.

CDR3 region: CAWNLKGPLIEQFF. The DNA for the CDR3 is TGTGCCTGGAACCTCAAGGGGCCTTTGATTGAGCAGTTCTTC. The V call is TRBV30, the J call TRBJ2-1; D possibly corresponds to TRBD1 (5 bases). V was pared by 4 bases and J by 9 bases, with 19 bases between. The CDR3 is made up of 14 amino acids. Germline V gene sequence: CDR1 GTSNPN, CDR2 SVGIG (reference sequence).

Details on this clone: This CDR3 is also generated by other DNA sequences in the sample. The CDR3: CASRSGARETQYF. CDR3 in DNA: TGTGCCAGCAGAAGCGGGGCGCGGGAGACCCAGTACTTC. This chain joins TRBV7-9 and TRBJ2-5, with 7 positions matching TRBD2. CDR1 and CDR2 from the germline V gene are SEHNR and FQNEAQ (reference sequence). CDR3 length: 13 residues. Trimming took 6 bases from V and 5 from J; bases not matched to a gene: 6.

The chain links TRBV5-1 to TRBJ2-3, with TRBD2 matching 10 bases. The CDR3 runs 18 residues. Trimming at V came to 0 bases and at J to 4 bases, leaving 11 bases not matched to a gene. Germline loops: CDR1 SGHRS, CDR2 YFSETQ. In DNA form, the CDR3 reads TGCGCCAGCAGCTTGGAACTAGCGGGACCCCCGGGGGCAGATACGCAGTATTTT. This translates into CASSLELAGPPGADTQYF. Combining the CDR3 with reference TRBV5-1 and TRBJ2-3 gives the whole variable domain KAGVTQTPRYLIKTRGQQVTLSCSPISGHRSVSWYQQTPGQGLQFLFEYFSETQRNKGNFPGRFSGRQFSNSRSEMNVSTLELGDSALYLCASSLELAGPPGADTQYFGPGTRLTVL.

The CDR3 DNA sequence: TGCGCCAGCAGCTTGAATGCAGGAGCCAATGAGCAGTTCTTC. It specifies CASSLNAGANEQFF. The genes are TRBV5-1 and TRBJ2-1, with no clear D. The CDR3 spans 14 residues. Germline loops: CDR1 SGHRS, CDR2 YFSETQ. Trimming took 1 base from V and 6 from J, leaving 11 bases between them. Full variable domain (remainder filled in from reference TRBV5-1 and TRBJ2-1): KAGVTQTPRYLIKTRGQQVTLSCSPISGHRSVSWYQQTPGQGLQFLFEYFSETQRNKGNFPGRFSGRQFSNSRSEMNVSTLELGDSALYLCASSLNAGANEQFFGPGTRLTVL.

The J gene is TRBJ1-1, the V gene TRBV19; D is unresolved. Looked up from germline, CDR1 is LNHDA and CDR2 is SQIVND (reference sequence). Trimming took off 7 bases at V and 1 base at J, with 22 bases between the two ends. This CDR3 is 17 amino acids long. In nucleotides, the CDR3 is TGTGCCAGTACCCAAGAAGTAGGGCGCGGGTGGAACACTGAAGCTTTCTTT. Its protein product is CASTQEVGRGWNTEAFF.

CDR3: CASSGRQGNYGYTF. The CDR3 bases are TGTGCCAGCAGTGGGAGACAGGGAAACTATGGCTACACCTTC. The chain uses TRBV25-1 and TRBJ1-2, with 7 positions matching TRBD1. The CDR3 runs 14 residues. CDR1 is MGHDK and CDR2 is SYGVNS in the germline V gene. V lost 4 bases to trimming and J lost 2 bases; unmatched junction nucleotides: 4.

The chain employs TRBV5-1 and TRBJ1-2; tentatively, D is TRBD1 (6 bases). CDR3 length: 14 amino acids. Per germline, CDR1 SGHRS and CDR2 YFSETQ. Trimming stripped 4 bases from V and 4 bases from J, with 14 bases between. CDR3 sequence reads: CASSAVTGIYGYTF. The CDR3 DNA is TGCGCCAGCAGCGCCGTCACAGGGATCTATGGCTACACCTTC.

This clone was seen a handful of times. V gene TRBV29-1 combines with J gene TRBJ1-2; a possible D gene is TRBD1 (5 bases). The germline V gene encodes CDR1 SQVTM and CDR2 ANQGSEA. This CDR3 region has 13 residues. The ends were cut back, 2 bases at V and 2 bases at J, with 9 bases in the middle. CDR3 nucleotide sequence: TGCAGCGTTGAATTGACAGTGAACTATGGCTACACCTTC. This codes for CSVELTVNYGYTF.

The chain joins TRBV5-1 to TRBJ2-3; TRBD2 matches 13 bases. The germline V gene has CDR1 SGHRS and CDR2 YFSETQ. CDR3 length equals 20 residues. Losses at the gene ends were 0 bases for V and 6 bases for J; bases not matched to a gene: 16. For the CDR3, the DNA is TGCGCCAGCAGCTTGGCGGGACTAGCGGGACCCAGGAGTGGGGCGGATACGCAGTATTTT. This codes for CASSLAGLAGPRSGADTQYF.

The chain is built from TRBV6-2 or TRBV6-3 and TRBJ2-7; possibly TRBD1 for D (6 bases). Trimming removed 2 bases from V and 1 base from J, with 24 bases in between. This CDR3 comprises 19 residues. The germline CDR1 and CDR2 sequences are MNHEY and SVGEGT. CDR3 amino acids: CASSYLTPSPGTRSYEQYF. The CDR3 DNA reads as TGTGCCAGCAGTTACCTAACTCCTTCTCCTGGGACAAGATCCTACGAGCAGTACTTC.

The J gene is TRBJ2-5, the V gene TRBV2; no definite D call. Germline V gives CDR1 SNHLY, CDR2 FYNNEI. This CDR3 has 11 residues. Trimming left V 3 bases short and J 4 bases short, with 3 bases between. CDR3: CASSERETQYF. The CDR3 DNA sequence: TGTGCCAGCAGTGAGCGAGAGACCCAGTACTTC.